Below, 12 T cell receptor beta chains from the same sample are listed, as sequenced in a study of blood T cell repertoires in COVID-19. The table came from immunoSEQ multiplex PCR; TCRdb's copy has only in-frame clones and leaves some out. This repertoire shows about 85,000 clones, around 90% found once; its top ten account for under 2.5%. The source material was peripheral blood. Receptor source: a human donor with active COVID-19. The donor label of this sample is uncertain.

This chain joins TRBV5-1 and TRBJ2-5; 9 bases agree with TRBD1. Germline values: CDR1 SGHRS, CDR2 YFSETQ. The CDR3 sequence is 16 residues long. Unmatched junction bases numbered 5, after V lost 0 bases and J lost 2 bases. The CDR3 DNA sequence: TGCGCCAGCAGCTTGGCTGGGACAGGGCTACAAGAGACCCAGTACTTC. This codes for CASSLAGTGLQETQYF. Full variable domain (rest looked up from reference TRBV5-1 and TRBJ2-5): KAGVTQTPRYLIKTRGQQVTLSCSPISGHRSVSWYQQTPGQGLQFLFEYFSETQRNKGNFPGRFSGRQFSNSRSEMNVSTLELGDSALYLCASSLAGTGLQETQYFGPGTRLLVL.

This chain joins TRBV7-9 and TRBJ2-2; 7 bases line up with TRBD1. Germline CDR1 and CDR2: SEHNR and FQNEAQ (reference sequence). CDR3 length: 16 amino acids. The trim removed 6 bases at V and 1 base at J, leaving 8 bases unmatched. CDR3 loop: CASRRTDRVNTGELFF. The CDR3 bases are TGTGCCAGCAGGCGAACAGACAGGGTGAACACCGGGGAGCTGTTTTTT.

The sample holds one count of this clone. This sequence joins TRBV25-1 and TRBJ2-5, with 8 bases matching TRBD1. The germline V gene has CDR1 MGHDK and CDR2 SYGVNS. J was trimmed by 4 bases and V by 5 bases; bases with no gene match: 3. This CDR3 region has 13 residues. The chain's CDR3 is CASSLTGGETQYF. The CDR3 nucleotides read TGTGCCAGCAGTCTCACAGGGGGAGAGACCCAGTACTTC.

This rearrangement joins TRBV5-1 to TRBJ2-3; D may be TRBD1 or TRBD2 (6 bases each). From germline, CDR1 is SGHRS and CDR2 YFSETQ. The length of the CDR3 is 15 residues. Between the trimmed V and J ends, which lost 4 bases and 2 bases, there was a span of 14 bases. The CDR3 DNA reads as TGCGCCAGCAGCCTGGGAGGACAGTCCACAGATACGCAGTATTTT. Residues: CASSLGGQSTDTQYF. Using reference TRBV5-1 and TRBJ2-3 for the parts outside the CDR3, the full variable domain is KAGVTQTPRYLIKTRGQQVTLSCSPISGHRSVSWYQQTPGQGLQFLFEYFSETQRNKGNFPGRFSGRQFSNSRSEMNVSTLELGDSALYLCASSLGGQSTDTQYFGPGTRLTVL.

V usage is TRBV4-1 and J usage is TRBJ2-2, with TRBD1 matching 7 bases. V lost 3 bases to trimming and J lost 4 bases; unmatched junction nucleotides: 2. There are 14 residues in the CDR3. Germline V gives CDR1 MGHRA, CDR2 YSYEKL. The CDR3, as DNA: TGCGCCAGCAGCCAGGGACAGTTCACCGGGGAGCTGTTTTTT. Its protein product is CASSQGQFTGELFF.

V is TRBV3-1 (or the pseudogene TRBV3-2) and J is TRBJ2-3; TRBD2 matches 14 bases. Germline trimming cut 1 base from V and 4 bases from J; bases unmatched to any gene: 4. There are 17 residues in the CDR3. From germline, CDR1 is LGHDT and CDR2 YNNKEL (reference sequence). CDR3 sequence: CASSQGLAGGYADTQYF. The CDR3 DNA reads as TGTGCCAGCAGCCAAGGACTAGCGGGGGGGTATGCAGATACGCAGTATTTT.

For this clone: At the DNA level, this CDR3 is encoded by other sequences in the same sample as well. The gene calls are TRBV7-3 and TRBJ2-2, with D perhaps TRBD1 (6 bases). CDR1 is SGHTA, CDR2 FQGTGA, per germline. V gave up 3 bases and J gave up 2 bases, with 7 bases separating them. CDR3 length: 14 amino acids. Here the CDR3 reads CASSLDRNTGELFF. CDR3 DNA: TGTGCCAGCAGCTTGGACAGAAACACCGGGGAGCTGTTTTTT.

The V call is TRBV25-1, the J call TRBJ1-1, with TRBD1 matching 9 bases. With V trimmed by 2 bases and J by 1 base, 2 bases remained unmatched. The V gene's germline CDR1 is MGHDK and CDR2 SYGVNS. The CDR3 spans 15 residues. CDR3 sequence (DNA): TGTGCCAGCAGTGAAACGGACAGGGGGAACACTGAAGCTTTCTTT. Translated: CASSETDRGNTEAFF.

The V gene is TRBV4-1, the J gene TRBJ1-2, with 11 bases identical to TRBD1. CDR1 is MGHRA and CDR2 is YSYEKL in the germline V gene. The CDR3 is made up of 16 amino acids. Trimming cost V 0 bases and J 8 bases; bases outside gene matches: 8. The CDR3 region is CASSQDRTGQGDGYTF. For the CDR3, the DNA is TGCGCCAGCAGCCAAGACCGAACGGGACAGGGGGACGGCTACACCTTC.

The chain is built from TRBV15 and TRBJ2-6, with D possibly being TRBD1 (5 bases). V lost 4 bases and J lost 0, with 7 bases in between. CDR3 size: 15 residues. Germline loops: CDR1 LNHNV, CDR2 YYDKDF (reference sequence). The CDR3 nucleotides read TGTGCCACCAGCAAGGACATCTCTGGGGCCAACGTCCTGACTTTC. It translates to CATSKDISGANVLTF.

This chain links TRBV4-1 with TRBJ1-1; D remains ambiguous. The CDR3 is 13 residues long. CDR1 and CDR2 (germline): MGHRA, YSYEKL. Trimming removed 4 bases at V and 4 bases at J, with 10 bases between. DNA of the CDR3: TGCGCCAGCAGCCTGAACTCGTTCACTGAAGCTTTCTTT. This encodes CASSLNSFTEAFF.

The chain's CDR3 is CASMVPGGGNQPQHF. The CDR3 DNA reads as TGTGCCAGCATGGTTCCGGGAGGTGGCAATCAGCCCCAGCATTTT. This rearrangement joins TRBV6-5 to TRBJ1-5; D unresolved. CDR1 and CDR2 (germline): MNHEY, SVGAGI. CDR3 size: 15 residues. The V end was cut by 7 bases, the J end by 2 bases, with 15 bases between.